Presented here are 9 T cell receptor beta chains from one specimen sequenced in a study of T cells in Graves' hyperthyroidism and ophthalmopathy. The source material, RNA transcripts, was used to amplify TCR beta CDR3 regions. First-round RT-PCR with HTBI primers amplified the TCR CDR3 region. TCRdb itself ran the multiplex PCR reads through MiXCR, one entry per CDR3 protein. Of 360,000 or so distinct CDR3 sequences listed, about 18% are singletons. Material for sequencing was blood. The receptors were gathered from a woman between 18 and 29 years old with Graves' hyperthyroidism.

This clonotype came up many times. This sequence joins TRBV11-2 and TRBJ1-2; no firm D call. The length of the CDR3 is 16 residues. Per the germline V gene, CDR1 is SGHAT and CDR2 is FQNNGV. Trimming pared 3 bases from V and 4 bases from J, leaving 18 bases between. DNA for the CDR3: TGTGCCAGCAGCTTCCTTACCCCCGGAACGGTCTATGGCTACACCTTC. Translated, it gives CASSFLTPGTVYGYTF.

As concerns this clonotype: At one boundary the junction diverges from the germline segment, which might be a read error. This chain connects TRBV29-1 to TRBJ2-7; D is perhaps TRBD1 (6 bases). The CDR3 runs to 14 residues. Germline-derived CDR1 and CDR2 are SQVTM and ANQGSEA. The CDR3 here is CSVVRQVLRDDQYF. The CDR3 DNA reads as TGCAGCGTAGTCCGACAGGTCCTCCGCGACGATCAGTACTTC.

This clonotype was counted many times. This chain joins TRBV28 and TRBJ1-1; a weak D match, TRBD1 (6 bases). Germline loops: CDR1 MDHEN, CDR2 SYDVKM. Trimming shortened V by 4 bases and J by 0 bases, and 12 bases separated the two germline ends. The CDR3 contains 15 residues. CDR3 nucleotide sequence: TGTGCCAGCAGTTCGCCAGGGGTTATGAACACTGAAGCTTTCTTT. This codes for CASSSPGVMNTEAFF. The full variable domain, in which reference TRBV28 and TRBJ1-1 provide the parts outside the CDR3, is DVKVTQSSRYLVKRTGEKVFLECVQDMDHENMFWYRQDPGLGLRLIYFSYDVKMKEKGDIPEGYSVSREKKERFSLILESASTNQTSMYLCASSSPGVMNTEAFFGQGTRLTVV.

Only a few counts were recorded for this clonotype. The chain carries TRBV30 and TRBJ2-2, with D possibly being TRBD1 (6 bases). V was pared by 0 bases and J by 4 bases, with 6 bases between. Germline V lookup: CDR1 GTSNPN, CDR2 SVGIG (reference sequence). The CDR3 covers 13 residues. The CDR3 region has the DNA TGTGCCTGGAGTGTAGGGGGCACCGGGGAGCTGTTTTTT. Amino acid sequence: CAWSVGGTGELFF.

This clonotype was detected many times. The chain is built from TRBV7-2 and TRBJ1-1; D is undetermined. The CDR3 sequence is 12 residues long. Between the trimmed V and J ends, which lost 3 bases and 8 bases, there was a span of 10 bases. CDR1 is SGHTA, CDR2 FQGNSA, per germline. The CDR3 sequence: CASSFFGREAFF. As DNA, the CDR3 is TGTGCCAGCAGCTTCTTCGGGAGGGAAGCTTTCTTT.

The CDR3 nucleotides are TGTGCCAGCAGAGGAGGGACAGACTTTAACTATGGCTACACCTTC. Amino acid sequence: CASRGGTDFNYGYTF. This chain connects TRBV6-1 to TRBJ1-2, with TRBD1 matching 7 bases. Germline V gene data show CDR1 as MNHNS and CDR2 as SASEGT. The CDR3 totals 15 residues. Germline trimming cut 6 bases from V and 1 base from J; bases unmatched to any gene: 8.

This clonotype came up a few times. This rearrangement joins TRBV27 to TRBJ2-1, with D unresolved. There are 19 residues in the CDR3. Germline V gives CDR1 MNHEY, CDR2 SMNVEV (reference sequence). V was cut by 6 bases and J by 1 base, with 25 bases left in between. In DNA, the CDR3 is TGTGCCAGCAGCCGTACCCGATCGCGCCAGCTGCAGTCCTACAATGAGCAGTTCTTC. Its protein is CASSRTRSRQLQSYNEQFF.

This clonotype was counted many times. The J gene is TRBJ2-2, the V gene TRBV11-2; D may be TRBD1 (6 bases). The V end lost 5 bases, the J end lost 6 bases, and 16 bases lay between the germline ends. Germline V gene lookup returns CDR1 SGHAT and CDR2 FQNNGV. This CDR3 has 15 residues. The CDR3: CASSPIQGKAGELFF. The CDR3 nucleotides are TGTGCCAGCAGCCCAATACAGGGAAAGGCCGGGGAGCTGTTTTTT.

About this clonotype itself: A much bigger clone sits one base away, suggesting this may be a read error. The genes are TRBV11-2 and TRBJ1-6, with 8 bases lining up with TRBD1. This CDR3 has 15 amino acids. CDR1 and CDR2 from the germline V gene are SGHAT and FQNNGV. Here the CDR3 reads CASSLLRTGRSPIHF. The CDR3 DNA follows: TGTGCCAGCAGCCTGTTAAGGACAGGGAGATCACCCATCCACTTT.